This record covers a single T cell receptor beta chain. The CDR3 extends over 17 amino acids. CDR1 is SEHNR, CDR2 FQNEAQ, per germline (reference sequence). The V end lost 5 bases, the J end lost 4 bases, and 23 bases lay between the germline ends. TCRdb redid the calling of the 5' RACE reads with MiXCR, one entry per CDR3 protein. This sample yields fewer than 450,000 distinct CDR3 sequences, of which under 14% are seen a single time; 15% to 20% belongs to the top ten. These data are taken from a study of T cells after yellow fever vaccination. The receptor was derived from a man younger than 35 who received the YFV17D yellow fever vaccine. Sequencing was performed on PBMCs, taken on the day of the first yellow fever vaccination. The chain joins TRBV7-9 to TRBJ2-5, with D tentatively TRBD1 (6 bases). The CDR3, as DNA: TGTGCCAGCAGCCTAGGGATGGGTCAGGGGCCGAGAGAGACCCAGTACTTC. This translates into CASSLGMGQGPRETQYF.